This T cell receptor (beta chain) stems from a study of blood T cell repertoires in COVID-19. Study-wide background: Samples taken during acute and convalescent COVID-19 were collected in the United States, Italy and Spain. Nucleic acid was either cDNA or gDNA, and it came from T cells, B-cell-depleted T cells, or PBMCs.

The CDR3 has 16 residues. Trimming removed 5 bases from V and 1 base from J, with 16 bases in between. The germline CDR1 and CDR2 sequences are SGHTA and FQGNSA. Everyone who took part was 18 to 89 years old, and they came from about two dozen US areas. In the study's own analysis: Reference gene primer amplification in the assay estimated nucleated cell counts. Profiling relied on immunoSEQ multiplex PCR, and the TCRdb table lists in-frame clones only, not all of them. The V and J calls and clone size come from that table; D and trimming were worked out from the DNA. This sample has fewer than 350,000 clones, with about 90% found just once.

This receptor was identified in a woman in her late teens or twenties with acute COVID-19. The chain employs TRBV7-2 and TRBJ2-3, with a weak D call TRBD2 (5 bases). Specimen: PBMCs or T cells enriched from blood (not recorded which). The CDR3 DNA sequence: TGTGCCAGCAGCCTAGGTTTTGGGAGAGGCACAGATACGCAGTATTTT. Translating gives CASSLGFGRGTDTQYF. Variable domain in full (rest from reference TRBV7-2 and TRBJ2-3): GAGVSQSPSNKVTEKGKDVELRCDPISGHTALYWYRQSLGQGLEFLIYFQGNSAPDKSGLPSDRFSAERTGGSVSTLTIQRTQQEDSAVYLCASSLGFGRGTDTQYFGPGTRLTVL.